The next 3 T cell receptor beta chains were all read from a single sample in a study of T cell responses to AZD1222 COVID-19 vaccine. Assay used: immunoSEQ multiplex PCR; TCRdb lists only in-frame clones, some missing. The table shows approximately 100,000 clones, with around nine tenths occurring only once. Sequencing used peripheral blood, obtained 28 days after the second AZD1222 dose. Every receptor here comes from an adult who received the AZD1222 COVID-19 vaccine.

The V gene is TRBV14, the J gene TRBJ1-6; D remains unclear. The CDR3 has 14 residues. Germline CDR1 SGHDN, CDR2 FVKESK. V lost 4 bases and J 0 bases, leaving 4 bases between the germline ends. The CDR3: CASSLSSYNSPLHF. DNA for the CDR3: TGTGCCAGCAGCCTTAGCTCCTATAATTCACCCCTCCACTTT.

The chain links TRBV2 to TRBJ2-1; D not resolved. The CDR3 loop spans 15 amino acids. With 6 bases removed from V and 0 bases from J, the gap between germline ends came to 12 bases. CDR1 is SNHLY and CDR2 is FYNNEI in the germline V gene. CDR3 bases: TGTGCCAGCAGCTTTAGGTTGAGCTCCTACAATGAGCAGTTCTTC. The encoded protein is CASSFRLSSYNEQFF.

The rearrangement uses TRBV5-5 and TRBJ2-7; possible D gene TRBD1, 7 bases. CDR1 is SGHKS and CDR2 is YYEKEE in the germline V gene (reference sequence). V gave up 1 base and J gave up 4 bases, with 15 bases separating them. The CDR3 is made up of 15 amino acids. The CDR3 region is CASSLMEGAGYEQYF. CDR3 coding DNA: TGTGCCAGCAGCTTGATGGAGGGGGCTGGGTACGAGCAGTACTTC.